Listed below are T cell receptor beta chains from one sample, sequenced in a study of blood T cell repertoires in COVID-19. TCRdb's copy holds only in-frame clones and misses some; the assay was immunoSEQ multiplex PCR. Among approximately 100,000 clones listed, 85% to 90% were seen once. Sequencing used peripheral blood. The receptor source for this set is a human donor with acute or convalescent COVID-19. The donor label of this sample is uncertain. Both conserved end residues are part of each CDR3. D genes are given only for firm matches. Part of the rows lack a size; the others show once, few, many or a class for expanded clones.

TRBJ2-7	TRBV7-2	TRBD1	.	CASSSDRGFGYEQYF	TGTGCCAGCAGCTCAGACAGGGGGTTCGGATACGAGCAGTACTTC
TRBJ1-5	TRBV6-5	.	.	CASSPPGGSNQPQHF	TGTGCCAGCAGCCCCCCTGGAGGAAGCAATCAGCCCCAGCATTTT
TRBJ1-1	TRBV30	.	.	CAWRRRVENTEAFF	TGTGCCTGGAGGCGCAGGGTTGAGAACACTGAAGCTTTCTTT
TRBJ2-2	TRBV19	TRBD1	.	CASSTSPGRGPTGELFF	TGTGCCAGTAGTACCTCTCCAGGAAGGGGGCCCACCGGGGAGCTGTTTTTT
TRBJ1-5	TRBV18	.	.	CASSGGSQPQHF	TGTGCCAGCTCAGGAGGGTCCCAGCCCCAGCATTTT
TRBJ2-2	TRBV6-1	TRBD2	.	CASSEYGRTGELFF	TGTGCCAGCAGTGAATACGGGAGGACCGGGGAGCTGTTTTTT
TRBJ1-4	TRBV7-2	TRBD1	once	CASSLAQGVNEKLFF	TGTGCCAGCAGCTTAGCGCAGGGGGTTAATGAAAAACTGTTTTTT
TRBJ1-5	TRBV28	.	.	CASSPISPSGVPQHF	TGTGCCAGCAGTCCTATATCCCCTTCAGGGGTTCCCCAGCATTTT
TRBJ1-3	TRBV6-5	.	.	CASRETGSGNTIYF	TGTGCCAGCAGGGAGACAGGCTCTGGAAACACCATATATTTT
TRBJ1-3	TRBV19	TRBD1	.	CASTPGGSGNTIYF	TGTGCCAGTACCCCAGGGGGTTCGGGAAACACCATATATTTT
TRBJ1-4	TRBV10-3	.	.	CAIQGTGEKLFF	TGTGCCATTCAGGGGACGGGTGAAAAACTGTTTTTT
TRBJ2-5	TRBV5-4	TRBD2	.	CASSSQRGQETQYF	TGTGCCAGCAGCTCCCAGCGGGGGCAAGAGACCCAGTACTTC
TRBJ2-1	TRBV11-2	TRBD1	.	CASSKDRGVQFF	TGTGCCAGCAGCAAAGACAGGGGTGTGCAGTTCTTC
TRBJ1-4	TRBV5-1	.	.	CASSEQTVGNEKLFF	TGCGCCAGCAGCGAACAGACAGTTGGCAATGAAAAACTGTTTTTT
TRBJ2-2	TRBV24-1	TRBD2	.	CATSDLGTSGHTGELFF	TGTGCCACCAGTGACCTCGGGACTAGCGGTCACACCGGGGAGCTGTTTTTT
TRBJ2-7	TRBV4-3	.	.	CASSQGHRAYEQYF	TGCGCCAGCAGCCAAGGTCACAGGGCCTACGAGCAGTACTTC
TRBJ2-3	TRBV2	.	.	CASSELRTDTQYF	TGTGCCAGCAGTGAACTCCGCACAGATACGCAGTATTTT
TRBJ1-3	TRBV6-5	TRBD1	.	CASSRQGDSGNTIYF	TGTGCCAGCAGTAGACAGGGGGACTCTGGAAACACCATATATTTT
TRBJ2-5	TRBV19	TRBD1	.	CASSTDRGGVSRQETQYF	TGTGCCAGTAGTACGGACAGGGGAGGAGTTAGTCGCCAAGAGACCCAGTACTTC
TRBJ1-5	TRBV6-1	.	once	CASSDYGGSSNQPQHF	TGTGCCAGCAGTGACTATGGGGGGTCTAGCAATCAGCCCCAGCATTTT
TRBJ2-7	TRBV29-1	TRBD2	.	CSVGSLAGGYEQYF	TGCAGCGTTGGGAGTTTAGCGGGAGGGTACGAGCAGTACTTC
TRBJ1-1	TRBV5-1	TRBD1	.	CASSVGTAWMNTEAFF	TGCGCCAGCAGCGTGGGGACAGCCTGGATGAACACTGAAGCTTTCTTT
TRBJ2-1	TRBV19	TRBD1	.	CASSIKGTGYEQFF	TGTGCCAGTAGTATAAAAGGGACAGGATATGAGCAGTTCTTC
TRBJ2-7	TRBV19	.	.	CASSPSQWSSYEQYF	TGTGCCAGTAGTCCCAGTCAATGGAGCTCCTACGAGCAGTACTTC
TRBJ2-5	TRBV12-3/TRBV12-4	.	once	CASSLSVETQYF	TGTGCCAGCAGTTTGTCAGTAGAGACCCAGTACTTC
TRBJ2-1	TRBV28	TRBD2	.	CASREAGARNEQFF	TGTGCCAGCAGGGAAGCGGGAGCGAGGAATGAGCAGTTCTTC
TRBJ2-6	TRBV4-2	TRBD1	.	CASSQVAGGSLSGANVLTF	TGTGCCAGCAGCCAAGTTGCAGGGGGAAGCCTCTCTGGGGCCAACGTCCTGACTTTC
TRBJ2-1	TRBV4-3	TRBD2	.	CASSQDERGPLPQFF	TGCGCCAGCAGCCAAGATGAGCGGGGGCCGCTACCGCAGTTCTTC
TRBJ1-5	TRBV2	.	.	CASSATVMNQPQHF	TGTGCCAGCAGTGCGACAGTTATGAATCAGCCCCAGCATTTT
TRBJ2-5	TRBV6-5	TRBD2	.	CASSYSVAGGGETQYF	TGTGCCAGCAGTTACTCCGTAGCGGGAGGGGGGGAGACCCAGTACTTC
TRBJ2-3	TRBV19	TRBD2	.	CASSKRTPSGRRDTQYF	TGTGCCAGTAGTAAAAGGACTCCGAGCGGGAGGAGGGATACGCAGTATTTT
TRBJ2-1	TRBV25-1	TRBD1	.	CASSQGDNEQFF	TGTGCCAGCAGCCAGGGGGACAATGAGCAGTTCTTC
TRBJ1-5	TRBV6-6	.	once	CASSPTLTKGDQPQHF	TGTGCCAGCAGCCCGACGCTAACTAAAGGCGATCAGCCCCAGCATTTT
TRBJ1-5	TRBV2	.	.	CASSVLNQPQHF	TGTGCCAGCAGTGTCCTGAATCAGCCCCAGCATTTT
TRBJ2-5	TRBV5-1	.	.	CASSPGGRETQYF	TGCGCCAGCAGTCCTGGGGGCCGAGAGACCCAGTACTTC
TRBJ1-3	TRBV12-3/TRBV12-4	TRBD1	.	CASSPHAGQGGYF	TGTGCCAGCAGCCCCCACGCAGGACAGGGAGGGTATTTT
TRBJ1-2	TRBV5-4	.	.	CASSLGLQANYGYTF	TGTGCCAGCAGCTTGGGGCTACAGGCGAACTATGGCTACACCTTC
TRBJ2-5	TRBV6-1	.	.	CASSVRRKGGHSETQYF	TGTGCCAGCAGTGTCCGGCGAAAAGGGGGACATTCAGAGACCCAGTACTTC
TRBJ1-1	TRBV9	.	.	CASSVAGDLRTEAFF	TGTGCCAGCAGCGTAGCGGGAGATTTGAGGACTGAAGCTTTCTTT
TRBJ1-2	TRBV21-1	.	.	CASSKWGGHGYTF	TGTGCCAGCAGCAAATGGGGAGGGCATGGCTACACCTTC
TRBJ1-6	TRBV6-5	TRBD1	.	CASTTGGFYNSPLHF	TGTGCCAGTACTACAGGGGGCTTCTATAATTCACCCCTCCACTTT
TRBJ2-1	TRBV27	TRBD1	.	CASSNHPGGYNEQFF	TGTGCCAGCAGTAATCATCCAGGGGGCTACAATGAGCAGTTCTTC
TRBJ2-5	TRBV11-2	TRBD2	.	CASSSLAGSQETQYF	TGTGCCAGCAGCTCACTAGCGGGGAGTCAAGAGACCCAGTACTTC
TRBJ1-2	TRBV28	.	once	CASSSGTNYGYTF	TGTGCCAGCAGTTCCGGGACTAACTATGGCTACACCTTC
TRBJ2-3	TRBV19	TRBD2	.	CASSARTSGRVDTQYF	TGTGCCAGTAGTGCGCGGACTAGCGGGAGGGTCGATACGCAGTATTTT
TRBJ1-5	TRBV28	TRBD1	once	CATNRGFGNQPQHF	TGTGCCACAAACAGGGGTTTCGGCAATCAGCCCCAGCATTTT
TRBJ1-2	TRBV5-1	TRBD1	.	CASSPDRPRDYGYTF	TGCGCCAGCAGCCCGGACAGGCCGAGGGACTATGGCTACACCTTC